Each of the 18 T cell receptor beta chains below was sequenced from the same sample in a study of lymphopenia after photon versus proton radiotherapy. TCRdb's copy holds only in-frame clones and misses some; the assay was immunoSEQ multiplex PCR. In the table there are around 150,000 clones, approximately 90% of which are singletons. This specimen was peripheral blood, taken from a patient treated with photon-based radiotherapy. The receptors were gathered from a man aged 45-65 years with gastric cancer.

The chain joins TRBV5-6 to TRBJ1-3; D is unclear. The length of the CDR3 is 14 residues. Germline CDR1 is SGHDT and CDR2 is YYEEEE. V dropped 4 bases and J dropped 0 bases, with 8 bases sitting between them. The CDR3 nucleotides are TGTGCCAGCAGCACCCAAGGCTCTGGAAACACCATATATTTT. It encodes CASSTQGSGNTIYF.

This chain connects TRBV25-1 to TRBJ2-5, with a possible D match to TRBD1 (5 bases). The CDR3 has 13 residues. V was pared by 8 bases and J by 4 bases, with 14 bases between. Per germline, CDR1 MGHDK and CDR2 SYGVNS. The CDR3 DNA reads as TGTGCCAGCTCTGACAGCCCTCTAGAGACCCAGTACTTC. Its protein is CASSDSPLETQYF.

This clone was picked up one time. For the CDR3, the DNA is TGCGCCAGCAGCTTGGACTTCAGCTCCTACAATGAGCAGTTCTTC. It is translated as CASSLDFSSYNEQFF. The chain has TRBV5-1 and TRBJ2-1; D gene uncertain. The V end was cut by 0 bases, the J end by 0 bases, with 7 bases between. Germline lookup yields CDR1 SGHRS and CDR2 YFSETQ. The CDR3 loop spans 15 amino acids.

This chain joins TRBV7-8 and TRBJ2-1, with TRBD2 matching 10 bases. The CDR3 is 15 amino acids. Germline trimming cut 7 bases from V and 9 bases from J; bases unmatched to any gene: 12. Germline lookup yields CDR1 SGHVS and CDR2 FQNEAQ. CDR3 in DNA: TGTGCCAGCAACAACCCTAGCGGGAGTATGACTGAGCAGTTCTTC. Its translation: CASNNPSGSMTEQFF. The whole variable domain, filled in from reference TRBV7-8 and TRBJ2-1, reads GAGVSQSPRYKVAKRGQDVALRCDPISGHVSLFWYQQALGQGPEFLTYFQNEAQLDKSGLPSDRFFAERPEGSVSTLKIQRTQQEDSAVYLCASNNPSGSMTEQFFGPGTRLTVL.

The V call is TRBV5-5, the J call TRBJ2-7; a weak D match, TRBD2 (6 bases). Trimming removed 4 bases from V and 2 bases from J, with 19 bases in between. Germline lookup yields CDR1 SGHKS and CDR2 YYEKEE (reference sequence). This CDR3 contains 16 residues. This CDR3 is CASSLLPDWGAYEQYF. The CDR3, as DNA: TGTGCCAGCAGCCTACTCCCGGACTGGGGGGCCTACGAGCAGTACTTC.

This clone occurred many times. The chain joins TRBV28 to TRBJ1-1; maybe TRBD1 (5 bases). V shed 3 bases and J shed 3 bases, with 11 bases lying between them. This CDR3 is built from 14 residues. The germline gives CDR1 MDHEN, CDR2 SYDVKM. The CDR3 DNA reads TGTGCCAGCAGTTTGGTCGAAGGGGACACTGAAGCTTTCTTT. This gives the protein CASSLVEGDTEAFF.

CDR3 amino acids: CASSSGGTGDEKLFF. CDR3 DNA: TGCGCCAGCAGCTCGGGAGGGACAGGGGATGAAAAACTGTTTTTT. This chain uses TRBV5-1 with TRBJ1-4; 10 positions agree with TRBD1. CDR3 length: 15 residues. The germline V gene encodes CDR1 SGHRS and CDR2 YFSETQ. J gave up 6 bases and V 3 bases, and 5 bases lay outside the gene matches. The variable domain in full, with the rest retrieved from reference TRBV5-1 and TRBJ1-4, is KAGVTQTPRYLIKTRGQQVTLSCSPISGHRSVSWYQQTPGQGLQFLFEYFSETQRNKGNFPGRFSGRQFSNSRSEMNVSTLELGDSALYLCASSSGGTGDEKLFFGSGTQLSVL.

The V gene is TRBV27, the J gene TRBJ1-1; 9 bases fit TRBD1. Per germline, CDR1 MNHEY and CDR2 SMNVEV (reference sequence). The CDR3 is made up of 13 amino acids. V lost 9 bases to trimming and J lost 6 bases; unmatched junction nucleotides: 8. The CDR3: CASSRDRESEAFF. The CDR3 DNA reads TGTGCCAGTTCCCGGGACAGGGAATCTGAAGCTTTCTTT.

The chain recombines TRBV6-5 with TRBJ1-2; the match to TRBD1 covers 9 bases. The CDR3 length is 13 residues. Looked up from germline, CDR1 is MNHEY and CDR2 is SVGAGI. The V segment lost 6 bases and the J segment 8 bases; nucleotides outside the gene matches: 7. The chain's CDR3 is CASSEQGAGGYTF. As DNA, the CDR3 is TGTGCCAGCAGCGAACAGGGGGCTGGAGGCTACACCTTC.

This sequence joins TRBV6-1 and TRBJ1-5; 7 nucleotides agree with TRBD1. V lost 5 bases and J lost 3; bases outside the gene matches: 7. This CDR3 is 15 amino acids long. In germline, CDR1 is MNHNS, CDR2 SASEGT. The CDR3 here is CASSRQGMDNQPQHF. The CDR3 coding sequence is TGTGCCAGCAGTCGACAGGGAATGGACAATCAGCCCCAGCATTTT.

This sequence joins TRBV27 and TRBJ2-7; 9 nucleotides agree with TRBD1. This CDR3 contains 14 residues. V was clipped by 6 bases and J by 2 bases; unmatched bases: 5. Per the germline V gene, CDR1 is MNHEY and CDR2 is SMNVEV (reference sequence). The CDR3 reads CASSPWDRAYEQYF. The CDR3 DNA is TGTGCCAGCAGCCCTTGGGACAGGGCCTACGAGCAGTACTTC.

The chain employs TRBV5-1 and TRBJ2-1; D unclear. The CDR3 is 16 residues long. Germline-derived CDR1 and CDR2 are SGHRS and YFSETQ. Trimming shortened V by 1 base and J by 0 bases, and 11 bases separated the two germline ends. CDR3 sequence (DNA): TGCGCCAGCAGCTTGCTTGGGATGCGCTCCTACAATGAGCAGTTCTTC. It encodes CASSLLGMRSYNEQFF.

CDR3 DNA: TGTGCCAGCAGCAATAACAGGGTAGGCGCTTTCTTT. Amino acids: CASSNNRVGAFF. The chain carries TRBV5-6 and TRBJ1-1; TRBD1 might be the D (6 bases). This CDR3 is built from 12 residues. V lost 4 bases and J lost 11, with 15 bases in between. The germline CDR1 and CDR2 sequences are SGHDT and YYEEEE.

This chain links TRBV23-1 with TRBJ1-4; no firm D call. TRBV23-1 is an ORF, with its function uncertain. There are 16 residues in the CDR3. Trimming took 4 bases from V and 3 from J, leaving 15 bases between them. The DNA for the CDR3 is TGCGCCAGCAGTCTTTGGAGGTTTGACCCTAATGAAAAACTGTTTTTT. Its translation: CASSLWRFDPNEKLFF.

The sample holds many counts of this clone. DNA of the CDR3: TGTGCCACCAGCAGTCGCCGGGGGACTGAAGCTTTCTTT. Protein: CATSSRRGTEAFF. This chain connects TRBV15 to TRBJ1-1; possible D gene TRBD1, 5 bases. Germline CDR1 is LNHNV and CDR2 is YYDKDF (reference sequence). Trimming shortened V by 3 bases and J by 5 bases, and 10 bases separated the two germline ends. The CDR3 is 13 amino acids. Using reference TRBV15 and TRBJ1-1 for the parts outside the CDR3, the full variable domain is DAMVIQNPRYQVTQFGKPVTLSCSQTLNHNVMYWYQQKSSQAPKLLFHYYDKDFNNEADTPDNFQSRRPNTSFCFLDIRSPGLGDTAMYLCATSSRRGTEAFFGQGTRLTVV.

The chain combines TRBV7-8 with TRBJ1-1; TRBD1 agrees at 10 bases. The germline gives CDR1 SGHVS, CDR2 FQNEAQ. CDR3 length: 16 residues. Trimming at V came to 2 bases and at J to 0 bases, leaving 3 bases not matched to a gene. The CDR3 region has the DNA TGTGCCAGCAGCTTAAGGGACAGGGGCCTGAACACTGAAGCTTTCTTT. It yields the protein CASSLRDRGLNTEAFF.

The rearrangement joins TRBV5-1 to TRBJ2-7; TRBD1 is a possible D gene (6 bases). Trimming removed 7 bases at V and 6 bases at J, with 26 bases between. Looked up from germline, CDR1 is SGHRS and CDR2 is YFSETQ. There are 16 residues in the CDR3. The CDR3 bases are TGCGCCAGCGCCCCGGGCCGGACAGCGTCTTCGTTCGAGCAGTACTTC. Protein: CASAPGRTASSFEQYF.

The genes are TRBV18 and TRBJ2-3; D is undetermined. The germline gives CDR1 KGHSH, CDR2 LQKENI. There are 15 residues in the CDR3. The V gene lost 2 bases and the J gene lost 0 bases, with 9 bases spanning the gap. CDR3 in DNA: TGTGCCAGCTCACCAGTTGGCCCCAGCACAGATACGCAGTATTTT. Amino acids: CASSPVGPSTDTQYF.